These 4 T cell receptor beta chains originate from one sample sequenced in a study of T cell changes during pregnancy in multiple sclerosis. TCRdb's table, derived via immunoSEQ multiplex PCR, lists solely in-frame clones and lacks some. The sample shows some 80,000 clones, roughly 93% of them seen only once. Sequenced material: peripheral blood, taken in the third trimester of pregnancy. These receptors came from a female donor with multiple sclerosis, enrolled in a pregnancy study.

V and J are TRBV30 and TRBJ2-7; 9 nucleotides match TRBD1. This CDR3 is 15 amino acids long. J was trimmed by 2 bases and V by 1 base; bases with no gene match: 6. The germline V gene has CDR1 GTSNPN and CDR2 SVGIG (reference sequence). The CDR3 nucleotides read TGTGCCTGGAGTGCCGGGACAGGGTATACCTACGAGCAGTACTTC. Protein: CAWSAGTGYTYEQYF. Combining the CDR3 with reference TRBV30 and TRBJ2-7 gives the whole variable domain SQTIHQWPATLVQPVGSPLSLECTVEGTSNPNLYWYRQAAGRGLQLLFYSVGIGQISSEVPQNLSASRPQDRQFILSSKKLLLSDSGFYLCAWSAGTGYTYEQYFGPGTRLTVT.

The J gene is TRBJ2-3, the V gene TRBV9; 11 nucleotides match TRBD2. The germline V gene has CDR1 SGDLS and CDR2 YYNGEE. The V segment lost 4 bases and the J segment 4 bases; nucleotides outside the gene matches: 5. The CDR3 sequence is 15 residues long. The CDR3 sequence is CASSNVAGGADTQYF. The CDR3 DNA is TGTGCCAGCAGCAACGTAGCGGGGGGGGCAGATACGCAGTATTTT.

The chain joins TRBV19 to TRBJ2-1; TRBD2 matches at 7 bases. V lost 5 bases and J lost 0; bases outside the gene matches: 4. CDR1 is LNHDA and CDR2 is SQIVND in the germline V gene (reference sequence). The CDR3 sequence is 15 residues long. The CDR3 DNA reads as TGTGCCAGTAGTGGGAGCGGGGTCTCCTACAATGAGCAGTTCTTC. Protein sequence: CASSGSGVSYNEQFF.

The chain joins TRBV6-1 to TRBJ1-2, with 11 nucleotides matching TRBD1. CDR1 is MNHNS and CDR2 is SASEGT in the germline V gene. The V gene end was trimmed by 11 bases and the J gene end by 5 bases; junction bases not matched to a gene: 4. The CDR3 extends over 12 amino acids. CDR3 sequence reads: CAGTGGNYGYTF. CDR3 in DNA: TGTGCCGGGACAGGGGGAAATTATGGCTACACCTTC.